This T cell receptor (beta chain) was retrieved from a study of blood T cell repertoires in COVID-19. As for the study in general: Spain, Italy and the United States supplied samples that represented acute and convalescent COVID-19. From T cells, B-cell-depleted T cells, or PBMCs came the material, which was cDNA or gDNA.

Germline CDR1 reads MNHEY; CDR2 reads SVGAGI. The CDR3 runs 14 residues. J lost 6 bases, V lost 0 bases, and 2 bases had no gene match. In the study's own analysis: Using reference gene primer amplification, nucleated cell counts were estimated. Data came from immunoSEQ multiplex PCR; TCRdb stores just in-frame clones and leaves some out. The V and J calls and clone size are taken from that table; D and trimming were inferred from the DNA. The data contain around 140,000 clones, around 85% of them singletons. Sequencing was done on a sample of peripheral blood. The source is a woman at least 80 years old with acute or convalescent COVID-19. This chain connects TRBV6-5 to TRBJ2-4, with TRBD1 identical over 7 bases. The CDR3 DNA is TGTGCCAGCAGTTACTCGACAGGGCGAAACATTCAGTACTTC. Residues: CASSYSTGRNIQYF.